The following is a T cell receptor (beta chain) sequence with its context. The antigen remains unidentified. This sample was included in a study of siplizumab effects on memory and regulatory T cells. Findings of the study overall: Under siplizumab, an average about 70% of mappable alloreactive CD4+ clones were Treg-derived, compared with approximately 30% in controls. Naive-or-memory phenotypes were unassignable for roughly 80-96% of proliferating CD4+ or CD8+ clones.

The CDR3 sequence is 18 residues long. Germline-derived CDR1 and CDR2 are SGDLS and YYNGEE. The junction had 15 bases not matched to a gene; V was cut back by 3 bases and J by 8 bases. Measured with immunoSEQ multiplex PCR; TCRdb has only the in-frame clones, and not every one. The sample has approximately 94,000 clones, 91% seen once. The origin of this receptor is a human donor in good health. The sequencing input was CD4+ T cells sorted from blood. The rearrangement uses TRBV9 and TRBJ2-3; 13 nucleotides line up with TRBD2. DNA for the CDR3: TGTGCCAGCAGCGCAACTAGCGGGGGGGCCGGAGGTACTGTTACGCAGTATTTT. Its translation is CASSATSGGAGGTVTQYF.